This T cell receptor beta chain is from a study of blood T cell repertoires in COVID-19. Data came from immunoSEQ multiplex PCR; TCRdb stores just in-frame clones and leaves some out. This table holds about 180,000 clones, approximately 80% found once. This clonotype originated in a man in his sixties who had been exposed to COVID-19. Sequencing was carried out using PBMCs or T cells enriched from blood (not recorded which).

The CDR3 coding sequence is TGTGCCACCAGCAGAGAACGGTTCGACACCGGGGAGCTGTTTTTT. Residues: CATSRERFDTGELFF. This sequence joins TRBV15 and TRBJ2-2; D gene unclear. The V and J ends lost 0 bases and 3 bases respectively, with 8 bases between them. The CDR3 spans 15 residues. CDR1 and CDR2 from the germline V gene are LNHNV and YYDKDF (reference sequence).